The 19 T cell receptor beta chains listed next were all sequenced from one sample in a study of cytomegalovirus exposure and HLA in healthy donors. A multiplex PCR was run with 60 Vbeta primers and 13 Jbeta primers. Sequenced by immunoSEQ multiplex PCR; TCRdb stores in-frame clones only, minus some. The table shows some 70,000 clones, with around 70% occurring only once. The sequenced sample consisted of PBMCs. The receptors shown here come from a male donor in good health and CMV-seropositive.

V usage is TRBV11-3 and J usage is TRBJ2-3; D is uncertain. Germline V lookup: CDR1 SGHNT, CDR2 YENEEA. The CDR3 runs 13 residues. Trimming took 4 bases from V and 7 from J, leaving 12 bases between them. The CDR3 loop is CASSSQEPYTQYF. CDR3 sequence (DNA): TGTGCCAGCAGCTCGCAGGAACCCTATACGCAGTATTTT. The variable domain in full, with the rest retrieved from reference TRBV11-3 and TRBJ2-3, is EAGVVQSPRYKIIEKKQPVAFWCNPISGHNTLYWYLQNLGQGPELLIRYENEEAVDDSQLPKDRFSAERLKGVDSTLKIQPAELGDSAVYLCASSSQEPYTQYFGPGTRLTVL.

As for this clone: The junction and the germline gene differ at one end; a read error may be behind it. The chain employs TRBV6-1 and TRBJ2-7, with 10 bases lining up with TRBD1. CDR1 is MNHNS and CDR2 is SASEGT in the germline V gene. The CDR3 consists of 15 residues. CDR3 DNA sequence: TGTGCCAGCATTAGAACCGGGACAGGGGACTACGGGCAGTACTTC. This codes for CASIRTGTGDYGQYF.

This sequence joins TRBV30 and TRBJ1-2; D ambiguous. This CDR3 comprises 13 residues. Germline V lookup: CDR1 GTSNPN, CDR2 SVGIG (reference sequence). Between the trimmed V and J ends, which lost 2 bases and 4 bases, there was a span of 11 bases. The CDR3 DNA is TGTGCCTGGAGTACTCCGCCTGGCTATGGCTACACCTTC. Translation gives CAWSTPPGYGYTF.

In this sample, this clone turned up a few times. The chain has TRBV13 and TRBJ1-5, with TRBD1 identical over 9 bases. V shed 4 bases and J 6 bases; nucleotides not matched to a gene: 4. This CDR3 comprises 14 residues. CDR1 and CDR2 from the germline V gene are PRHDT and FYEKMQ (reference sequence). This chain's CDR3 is CASSWTGDRQPQHF. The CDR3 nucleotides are TGTGCCAGCAGCTGGACAGGGGACCGTCAGCCCCAGCATTTT.

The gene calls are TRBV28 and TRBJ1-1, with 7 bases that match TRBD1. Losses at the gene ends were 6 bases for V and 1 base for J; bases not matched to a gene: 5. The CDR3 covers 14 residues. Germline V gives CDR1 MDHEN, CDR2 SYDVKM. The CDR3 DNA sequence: TGTGCCAGCAGAACAGGGGCGGCGAACACTGAAGCTTTCTTT. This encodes CASRTGAANTEAFF.

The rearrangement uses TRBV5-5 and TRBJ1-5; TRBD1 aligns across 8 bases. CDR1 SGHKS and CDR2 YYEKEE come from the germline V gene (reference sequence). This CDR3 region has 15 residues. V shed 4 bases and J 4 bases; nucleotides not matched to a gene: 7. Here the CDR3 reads CASSRLTGGNQPQHF. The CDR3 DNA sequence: TGTGCCAGCAGCAGACTAACAGGGGGTAATCAGCCCCAGCATTTT.

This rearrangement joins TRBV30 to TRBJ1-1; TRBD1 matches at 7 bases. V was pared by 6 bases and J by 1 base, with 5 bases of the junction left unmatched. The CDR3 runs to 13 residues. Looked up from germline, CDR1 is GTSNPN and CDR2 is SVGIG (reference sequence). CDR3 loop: CACRGTANTEAFF. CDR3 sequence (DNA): TGTGCCTGCCGCGGGACAGCGAACACTGAAGCTTTCTTT. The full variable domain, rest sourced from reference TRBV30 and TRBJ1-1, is SQTIHQWPATLVQPVGSPLSLECTVEGTSNPNLYWYRQAAGRGLQLLFYSVGIGQISSEVPQNLSASRPQDRQFILSSKKLLLSDSGFYLCACRGTANTEAFFGQGTRLTVV.

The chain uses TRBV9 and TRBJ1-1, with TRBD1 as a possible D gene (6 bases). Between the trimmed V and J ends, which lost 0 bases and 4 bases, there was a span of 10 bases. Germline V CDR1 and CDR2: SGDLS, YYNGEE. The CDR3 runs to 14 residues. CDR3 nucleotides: TGTGCCAGCAGCGTAGGGGAGGGGGGCACTGAAGCTTTCTTT. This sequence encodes CASSVGEGGTEAFF.

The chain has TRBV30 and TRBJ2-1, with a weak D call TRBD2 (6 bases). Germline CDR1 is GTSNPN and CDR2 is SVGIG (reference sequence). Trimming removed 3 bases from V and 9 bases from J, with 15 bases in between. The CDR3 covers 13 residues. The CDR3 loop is CAWSQNKAGEQFF. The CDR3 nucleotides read TGTGCCTGGAGCCAAAACAAAGCGGGTGAGCAGTTCTTC.

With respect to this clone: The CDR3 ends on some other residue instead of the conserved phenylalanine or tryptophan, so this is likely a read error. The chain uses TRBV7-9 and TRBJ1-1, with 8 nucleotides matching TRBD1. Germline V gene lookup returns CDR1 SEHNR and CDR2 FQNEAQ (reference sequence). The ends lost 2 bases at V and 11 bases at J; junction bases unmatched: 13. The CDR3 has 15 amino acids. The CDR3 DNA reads TGTGCCAGCAGCTTAACAGGGGGGGCCGTCCGAGGGGCTTTCCTT. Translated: CASSLTGGAVRGAFL.

The CDR3 here is CASSPASGRFQETQYF. The CDR3 region has the DNA TGTGCCAGCAGCCCAGCTAGCGGGAGGTTCCAAGAGACCCAGTACTTC. The chain joins TRBV7-9 to TRBJ2-5, with 11 bases identical to TRBD2. The CDR3 length is 16 residues. The trim removed 5 bases at V and 1 base at J, leaving 6 bases unmatched. Germline-derived CDR1 and CDR2 are SEHNR and FQNEAQ (reference sequence).

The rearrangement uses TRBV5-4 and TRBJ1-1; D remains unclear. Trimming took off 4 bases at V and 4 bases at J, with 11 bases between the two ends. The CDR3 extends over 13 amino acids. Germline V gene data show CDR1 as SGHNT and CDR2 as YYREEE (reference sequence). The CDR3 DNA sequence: TGTGCCAGCAGCCTGAGAGCAGGCACTGAAGCTTTCTTT. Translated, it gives CASSLRAGTEAFF.

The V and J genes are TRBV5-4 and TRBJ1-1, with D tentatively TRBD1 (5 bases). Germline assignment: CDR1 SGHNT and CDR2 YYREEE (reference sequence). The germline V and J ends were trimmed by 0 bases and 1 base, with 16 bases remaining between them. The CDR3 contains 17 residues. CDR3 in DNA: TGTGCCAGCAGCTTGGTATTCGGACACCTCCAGAACACTGAAGCTTTCTTT. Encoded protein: CASSLVFGHLQNTEAFF.

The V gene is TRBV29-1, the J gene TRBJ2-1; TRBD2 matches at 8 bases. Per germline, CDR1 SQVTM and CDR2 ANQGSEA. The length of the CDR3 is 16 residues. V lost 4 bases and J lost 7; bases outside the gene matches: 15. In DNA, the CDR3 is TGCAGCGTTGTTGCCCGCAGCGGGAGAATAGATAATGAGCAGTTCTTC. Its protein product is CSVVARSGRIDNEQFF.

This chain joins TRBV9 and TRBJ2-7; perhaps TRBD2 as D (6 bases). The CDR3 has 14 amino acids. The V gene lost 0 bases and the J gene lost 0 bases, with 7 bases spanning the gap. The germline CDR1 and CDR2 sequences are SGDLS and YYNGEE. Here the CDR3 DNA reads TGTGCCAGCAGCGTAGACGGGAGCTCCTACGAGCAGTACTTC. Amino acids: CASSVDGSSYEQYF.

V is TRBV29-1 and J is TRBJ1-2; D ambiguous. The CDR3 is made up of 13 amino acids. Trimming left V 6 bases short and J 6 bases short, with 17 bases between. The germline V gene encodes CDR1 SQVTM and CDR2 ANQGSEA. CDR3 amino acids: CSVDGSSSNGYTF. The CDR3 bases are TGCAGCGTCGACGGGAGTAGTAGTAATGGCTACACCTTC.

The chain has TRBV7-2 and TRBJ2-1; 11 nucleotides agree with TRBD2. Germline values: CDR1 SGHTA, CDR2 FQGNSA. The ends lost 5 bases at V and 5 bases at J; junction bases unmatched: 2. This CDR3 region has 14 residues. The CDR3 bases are TGTGCCAGCAGCACTAGCGGGAGCGACAATGAGCAGTTCTTC. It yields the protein CASSTSGSDNEQFF.

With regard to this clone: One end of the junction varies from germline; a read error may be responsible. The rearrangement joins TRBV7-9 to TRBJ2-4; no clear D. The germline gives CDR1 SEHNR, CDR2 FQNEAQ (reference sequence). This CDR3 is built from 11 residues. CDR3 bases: TGTTCCAGCAGCCTTCAAAACATTCAGTACTTC. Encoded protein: CSSSLQNIQYF.

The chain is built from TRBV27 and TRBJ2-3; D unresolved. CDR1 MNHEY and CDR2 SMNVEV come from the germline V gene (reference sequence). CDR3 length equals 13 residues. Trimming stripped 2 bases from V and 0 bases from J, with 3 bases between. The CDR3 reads CASSLQSTDTQYF. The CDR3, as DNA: TGTGCCAGCAGTTTACAAAGCACAGATACGCAGTATTTT.